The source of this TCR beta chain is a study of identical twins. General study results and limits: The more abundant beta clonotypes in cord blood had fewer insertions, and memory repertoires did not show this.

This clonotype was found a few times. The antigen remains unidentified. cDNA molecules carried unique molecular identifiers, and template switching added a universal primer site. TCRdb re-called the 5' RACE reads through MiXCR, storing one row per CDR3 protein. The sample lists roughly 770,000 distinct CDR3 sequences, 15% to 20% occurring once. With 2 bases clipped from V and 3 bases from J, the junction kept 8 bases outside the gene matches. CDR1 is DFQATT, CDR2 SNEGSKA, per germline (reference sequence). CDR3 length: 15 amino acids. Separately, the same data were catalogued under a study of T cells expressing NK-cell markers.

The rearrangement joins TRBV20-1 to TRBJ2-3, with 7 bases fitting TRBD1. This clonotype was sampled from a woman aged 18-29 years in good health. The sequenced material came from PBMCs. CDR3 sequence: CSARKGAVSTDTQYF. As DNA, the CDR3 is TGCAGTGCTAGAAAGGGGGCCGTGTCGACAGATACGCAGTATTTT.